The clone carrying this T cell receptor (beta chain) was seen many times. This record belongs to a study of T-cell reconstitution after alpha-beta-depleted transplantation in children. Unique molecular identifiers were used to barcode this TCRbeta library. TCRdb used MiXCR to reprocess the PCR reads, holding one entry per CDR3 protein. The table includes some 240,000 distinct CDR3 sequences, around 8.9% detected once. Trimming pared 4 bases from V and 0 bases from J, leaving 13 bases between. This CDR3 comprises 16 residues. CDR1 SGHRS and CDR2 YFSETQ come from the germline V gene. This clonotype was sampled from a human donor who donated a stem cell graft to a child with SCID. The chain carries TRBV5-1 and TRBJ2-2; D gene uncertain. Sequenced material: PBMCs from the stem cell graft donor, taken from the stem cell graft. CDR3 loop: CASSLYSVSNTGELFF. The CDR3 region has the DNA TGCGCCAGCAGCCTTTACAGCGTCTCGAACACCGGGGAGCTGTTTTTT.